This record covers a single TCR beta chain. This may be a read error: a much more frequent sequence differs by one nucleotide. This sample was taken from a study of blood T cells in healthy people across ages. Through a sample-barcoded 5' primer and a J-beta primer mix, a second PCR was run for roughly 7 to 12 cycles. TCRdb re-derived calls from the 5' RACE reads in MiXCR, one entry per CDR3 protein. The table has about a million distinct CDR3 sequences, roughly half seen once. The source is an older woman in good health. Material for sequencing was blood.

The DNA of the CDR3 is TGCGGTGCTAGAGAAGGGGGTCGAGGGAGGACTAGCGAACTCAATGAGCAGTTCTTC. This gives the protein CGAREGGRGRTSELNEQFF. This sequence joins TRBV20-1 and TRBJ2-1; TRBD2 aligns across 9 bases. Germline CDR1 is DFQATT and CDR2 is SNEGSKA (reference sequence). The CDR3 is made up of 19 amino acids.